Each of the 27 T cell receptor beta chains below was sequenced from the same sample in a study of blood T cell repertoires in COVID-19. Assay: immunoSEQ multiplex PCR; the TCRdb copy retains only in-frame clones and omits some. Counted here are 62,000 or so clones, 88% occurring once; the ten biggest clones make up over 4%. Sequenced input: peripheral blood. The receptors were gathered from a human donor in a cohort sampled during active COVID-19.

In DNA form, the CDR3 reads TGTGCCAGTATTGACGGGGGGTCTGGGGCCAACGTCCTGACTTTC. Residues: CASIDGGSGANVLTF. V is TRBV19 and J is TRBJ2-6; 7 bases agree with TRBD2. The CDR3 runs to 15 residues. Germline V gene data show CDR1 as LNHDA and CDR2 as SQIVND (reference sequence). V gave up 7 bases and J gave up 1 base; unmatched junction bases: 4.

As for this clone: The junction does not match germline at one end; this may be a read error. The CDR3 nucleotides are TGTGCCAGCAGGGAAGACAGGACCGGGGAGCTGTTTTTT. It encodes CASREDRTGELFF. This chain joins TRBV2 and TRBJ2-2; D might be TRBD1 (6 bases). CDR1 and CDR2 (germline): SNHLY, FYNNEI. This CDR3 contains 13 residues.

V and J are TRBV7-9 and TRBJ2-1; 10 bases fit TRBD2. The CDR3 length is 15 residues. V was clipped by 3 bases and J by 7 bases; unmatched bases: 6. The germline V gene encodes CDR1 SEHNR and CDR2 FQNEAQ (reference sequence). This chain's CDR3 is CASSLGSGRKNEQFF. DNA for the CDR3: TGTGCCAGCAGCTTGGGTAGCGGGAGGAAGAATGAGCAGTTCTTC.

The chain carries TRBV5-8 and TRBJ1-3; D call uncertain. From germline, CDR1 is SGHTS and CDR2 YDEGEE. The CDR3 consists of 12 residues. V gave up 1 base and J gave up 3 bases, with 2 bases separating them. The CDR3: CASSLYGNTIYF. DNA for the CDR3: TGTGCCAGCAGCTTGTATGGAAACACCATATATTTT. The variable domain in full, completed from reference TRBV5-8 and TRBJ1-3, reads EAGVTQSPTHLIKTRGQQATLRCSPISGHTSVYWYQQALGLGLQFLLWYDEGEERNRGNFPPRFSGRQFPNYSSELNVNALELEDSALYLCASSLYGNTIYFGEGSWLTVV.

The chain combines TRBV3-1 (or the pseudogene TRBV3-2) with TRBJ1-6; D gene unclear. Germline CDR1 reads LGHDT; CDR2 reads YNNKEL (reference sequence). The germline V and J ends were trimmed by 1 base and 4 bases, with 11 bases remaining between them. This CDR3 is 16 amino acids long. The CDR3 region is CASSQGTQKYNSPLHF. For the CDR3, the DNA is TGTGCCAGCAGCCAAGGGACTCAGAAATATAATTCACCCCTCCACTTT.

The J gene is TRBJ2-2, the V gene TRBV7-3; 9 bases align to TRBD1. CDR3 length: 14 residues. Germline CDR1 SGHTA, CDR2 FQGTGA. V shed 3 bases, J shed 5 bases, and the junction held 1 base outside the gene matches. CDR3 coding DNA: TGTGCCAGCAGCTTTGGACAGGGGACCGGGGAGCTGTTTTTT. Protein product: CASSFGQGTGELFF.

This clone was recorded only once. CDR3 in DNA: TGTGCCAGCGTTTGGAGCGGGAGTACAGATACGCAGTATTTT. Translation: CASVWSGSTDTQYF. The chain joins TRBV6-5 to TRBJ2-3, with 8 bases aligning to TRBD2. Per germline, CDR1 MNHEY and CDR2 SVGAGI. J lost 3 bases, V lost 8 bases, and 7 bases had no gene match. The CDR3 spans 14 residues.

The J gene is TRBJ2-3, the V gene TRBV24-1, with D possibly TRBD1 on 6 matching bases. V gave up 5 bases and J gave up 2 bases, with 10 bases separating them. Germline V gives CDR1 KGHDR, CDR2 SFDVKD. The CDR3 extends over 14 amino acids. DNA of the CDR3: TGTGCCACCAGTGTTGGGACACTCACAGATACGCAGTATTTT. Amino acids: CATSVGTLTDTQYF.

A single count supports this clone. The genes are TRBV7-2 and TRBJ2-1, with 10 positions matching TRBD2. The V segment lost 3 bases and the J segment 5 bases; nucleotides outside the gene matches: 4. CDR3 length equals 15 residues. The germline gives CDR1 SGHTA, CDR2 FQGNSA. CDR3 DNA: TGTGCCAGCAGCTTCAGACTAGCGGGCAACAATGAGCAGTTCTTC. Its translation: CASSFRLAGNNEQFF.

The V gene is TRBV19, the J gene TRBJ2-7, with a possible D match to TRBD1 (6 bases). Germline-derived CDR1 and CDR2 are LNHDA and SQIVND (reference sequence). Trimming took 10 bases from V and 3 from J, leaving 16 bases between them. The CDR3 runs to 13 residues. This CDR3 reads CATSGQGFYEQYF. CDR3 nucleotides: TGTGCCACCTCCGGCCAGGGGTTCTACGAGCAGTACTTC.

The J gene is TRBJ2-5, the V gene TRBV5-1; TRBD1 agrees at 8 bases. V shed 3 bases and J 3 bases; nucleotides not matched to a gene: 7. This CDR3 spans 15 amino acids. CDR1 is SGHRS, CDR2 YFSETQ, per germline. CDR3 sequence reads: CASSSVPGQEETQYF. The CDR3 nucleotides read TGCGCCAGCAGCTCCGTCCCGGGACAGGAAGAGACCCAGTACTTC.

The rearrangement joins TRBV7-6 to TRBJ2-7, with 9 bases aligning to TRBD2. The germline V gene encodes CDR1 SGHVS and CDR2 FNYEAQ. The ends lost 1 base at V and 3 bases at J; junction bases unmatched: 7. This CDR3 region has 16 residues. In DNA form, the CDR3 reads TGTGCCAGCAGCTTAGTTTCTGCTAGCGGGAACTACGAGCAGTACTTC. Amino acids: CASSLVSASGNYEQYF.

This sequence joins TRBV3-1 (or the pseudogene TRBV3-2) and TRBJ2-7; D gene uncertain. The V and J ends lost 6 bases and 5 bases respectively, with 14 bases between them. The CDR3 sequence is 13 residues long. CDR1 LGHDT and CDR2 YNNKEL come from the germline V gene (reference sequence). CDR3 nucleotide sequence: TGTGCCAGCAGTGTCCGTTGGGCAGACGAGCAGTACTTC. Translating gives CASSVRWADEQYF.

In this sample, this clone turned up once. The chain joins TRBV10-1 to TRBJ2-6; D might be TRBD2 (5 bases). Deletions cut 5 bases from V and 5 bases from J, with 7 bases between. The CDR3 extends over 13 amino acids. Germline-derived CDR1 and CDR2 are WNHNN and SYGVQD (reference sequence). DNA for the CDR3: TGCGCCAGCAGTCGGGAATGGGCCAACGTCCTGACTTTC. It is translated as CASSREWANVLTF.

The V and J genes are TRBV19 and TRBJ2-7; the D is unclear. Trimming took 3 bases from V and 2 from J, leaving 8 bases between them. Germline CDR1 LNHDA, CDR2 SQIVND (reference sequence). CDR3 length: 13 amino acids. CDR3 loop: CASSIAVTYEQYF. The CDR3 DNA reads TGTGCCAGTAGTATCGCGGTTACCTACGAGCAGTACTTC. Full variable domain (outside the CDR3, taken from reference TRBV19 and TRBJ2-7): DGGITQSPKYLFRKEGQNVTLSCEQNLNHDAMYWYRQDPGQGLRLIYYSQIVNDFQKGDIAEGYSVSREKKESFPLTVTSAQKNPTAFYLCASSIAVTYEQYFGPGTRLTVT.

The V and J genes are TRBV27 and TRBJ2-3, with TRBD1 matching 10 bases. The germline V gene encodes CDR1 MNHEY and CDR2 SMNVEV (reference sequence). The CDR3 is 15 amino acids. Germline trimming cut 4 bases from V and 4 bases from J; bases unmatched to any gene: 5. The CDR3 sequence is CASSWRTGGPDTQYF. In DNA form, the CDR3 reads TGTGCCAGCAGTTGGAGGACAGGGGGTCCAGATACGCAGTATTTT.

V is TRBV7-8 and J is TRBJ2-5, with 8 bases matching TRBD2. J gave up 4 bases and V 5 bases, and 27 bases lay outside the gene matches. Germline V CDR1 and CDR2: SGHVS, FQNEAQ. CDR3 length equals 21 residues. The CDR3 reads CASSQISGGIAYETKRETQYF. CDR3 in DNA: TGTGCCAGCAGCCAAATCAGCGGGGGTATCGCCTATGAGACCAAGAGAGAGACCCAGTACTTC.

This chain uses TRBV19 with TRBJ1-1; 8 nucleotides align to TRBD1. The germline V gene encodes CDR1 LNHDA and CDR2 SQIVND (reference sequence). The CDR3 is 17 amino acids. V lost 4 bases and J lost 1; bases outside the gene matches: 11. The CDR3 sequence is CASSNRQGNWANTEAFF. The CDR3 bases are TGTGCCAGTAGTAATCGACAGGGGAACTGGGCGAACACTGAAGCTTTCTTT.

This clone was seen only once. This chain links TRBV6-5 with TRBJ1-4; no firm D call. Germline lookup yields CDR1 MNHEY and CDR2 SVGAGI. V lost 8 bases, J lost 8 bases, and 6 bases lay in between. The CDR3 sequence is 10 residues long. DNA of the CDR3: TGTGCCAGCCGGTGGGAAAAACTGTTTTTT. Its translation: CASRWEKLFF.

CDR3 DNA: TGCGCCAGCAGCTCGACTAGGCGGTCCTACGAGCAGTACTTC. Residues: CASSSTRRSYEQYF. The chain employs TRBV5-1 and TRBJ2-7, with D perhaps TRBD2 (6 bases). The V gene lost 3 bases and the J gene lost 1 base, with 11 bases spanning the gap. Germline-derived CDR1 and CDR2 are SGHRS and YFSETQ. CDR3 length: 14 amino acids.

V gene TRBV13 combines with J gene TRBJ1-1; D not resolved. With 8 bases removed from V and 6 bases from J, the gap between germline ends came to 16 bases. CDR3 size: 13 residues. CDR1 is PRHDT and CDR2 is FYEKMQ in the germline V gene (reference sequence). The CDR3 spells CASGLGGVAEAFF. As DNA, the CDR3 is TGTGCCAGCGGTCTCGGCGGTGTCGCTGAAGCTTTCTTT.

V usage is TRBV19 and J usage is TRBJ2-2; D unresolved. The CDR3 has 14 residues. Germline assignment: CDR1 LNHDA and CDR2 SQIVND (reference sequence). V lost 4 bases and J 1 base, leaving 7 bases between the germline ends. The CDR3 DNA is TGTGCCAGTAGTAAATATAAGAACACCGGGGAGCTGTTTTTT. As protein: CASSKYKNTGELFF.

The V call is TRBV5-4, the J call TRBJ2-4, with D perhaps TRBD2 (6 bases). This CDR3 spans 16 amino acids. CDR1 is SGHNT, CDR2 YYREEE, per germline (reference sequence). The V and J ends lost 4 bases and 1 base respectively, with 15 bases between them. CDR3 residues: CASSGGLEKAKNIQYF. The CDR3 DNA sequence: TGTGCCAGCAGCGGGGGACTTGAAAAGGCCAAAAACATTCAGTACTTC.

The DNA of the CDR3 is TGTGCCAGCAGCCTGAGGTCGTCTTCGCAGTATTTT. Translating it yields CASSLRSSSQYF. The J gene is TRBJ2-3, the V gene TRBV7-2; D uncertain. This CDR3 contains 12 residues. V lost 5 bases and J 10 bases, leaving 13 bases between the germline ends. The germline V gene encodes CDR1 SGHTA and CDR2 FQGNSA.

V gene TRBV5-4 combines with J gene TRBJ1-2; D may be TRBD1 (5 bases). Trimming stripped 4 bases from V and 2 bases from J, with 15 bases between. The CDR3 length is 15 residues. Germline lookup yields CDR1 SGHNT and CDR2 YYREEE (reference sequence). The CDR3 DNA is TGTGCCAGCAGCCACCGCGGGGCAGCCAACTATGGCTACACCTTC. Protein product: CASSHRGAANYGYTF.

V is TRBV5-6 and J is TRBJ1-3, with 7 bases that match TRBD1. This CDR3 has 14 residues. Trimming cost V 4 bases and J 2 bases; bases outside gene matches: 3. Looked up from germline, CDR1 is SGHDT and CDR2 is YYEEEE. The CDR3 nucleotides are TGTGCCAGCAGCCTCGACAGGGCTGGAAACACCATATATTTT. Translating it yields CASSLDRAGNTIYF.

This sequence joins TRBV10-3 and TRBJ2-7; 7 nucleotides line up with TRBD2. The CDR3 extends over 18 amino acids. V lost 1 base, J lost 7 bases, and 19 bases stayed unmatched. Per germline, CDR1 ENHRY and CDR2 SYGVKD. The CDR3 sequence: CAISELSPDAGEPGEQYF. DNA of the CDR3: TGTGCCATCAGTGAGTTGAGCCCGGACGCGGGAGAGCCAGGGGAGCAGTACTTC.